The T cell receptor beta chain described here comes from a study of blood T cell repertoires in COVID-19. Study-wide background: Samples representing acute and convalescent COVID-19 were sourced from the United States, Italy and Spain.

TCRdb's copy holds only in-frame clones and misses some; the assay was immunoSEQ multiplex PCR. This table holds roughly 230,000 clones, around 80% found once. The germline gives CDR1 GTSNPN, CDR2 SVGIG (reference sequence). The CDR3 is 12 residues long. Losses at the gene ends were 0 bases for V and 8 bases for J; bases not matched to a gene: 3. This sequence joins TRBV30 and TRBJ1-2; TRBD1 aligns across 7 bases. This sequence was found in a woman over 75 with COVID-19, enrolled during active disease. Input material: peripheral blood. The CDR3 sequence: CAWSVPTGGYTF. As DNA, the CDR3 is TGTGCCTGGAGTGTACCGACAGGGGGCTACACCTTC.